These 20 T cell receptor beta chains were sequenced from one sample in a study of T-cell reconstitution after alpha-beta-depleted transplantation in children. TCRbeta library preparation incorporated unique molecular identifiers. From the PCR reads, TCRdb called clonotypes with MiXCR, one entry per CDR3 protein. The table lists about 440,000 distinct CDR3 sequences, about 45% of them singletons, with approximately 30% in the top ten. The sequencing here drew on PBMCs, taken before TCRalphabeta/CD19-depleted stem cell transplant. Receptors originate from a girl aged 2-10 years with aplastic anemia, due to receive a stem cell transplant.

The chain recombines TRBV28 with TRBJ2-7, with D possibly matching TRBD2 (7 bases). From germline, CDR1 is MDHEN and CDR2 SYDVKM. The CDR3 covers 14 residues. V shed 8 bases and J shed 1 base, with 15 bases lying between them. The CDR3 reads CASFGGARSYEQYF. The CDR3 DNA follows: TGTGCCAGCTTTGGGGGGGCGAGATCCTACGAGCAGTACTTC.

The chain combines TRBV12-3 or TRBV12-4 with TRBJ2-5; D gene ambiguous. Deletions cut 6 bases from V and 5 bases from J, with 13 bases between. The CDR3 is 13 amino acids. The CDR3 loop reads CASSRTPAETQYF. Written as DNA, the CDR3 is TGTGCCAGCAGCCGGACGCCGGCGGAGACCCAGTACTTC.

Note on this clonotype: Being one base from a much bigger clone, this may be a read error. The V and J genes are TRBV5-1 and TRBJ1-1; D possibly corresponds to TRBD1 (5 bases). In germline, CDR1 is SGHRS, CDR2 YFSETQ. CDR3 length: 15 residues. The V end lost 5 bases, the J end lost 3 bases, and 17 bases lay between the germline ends. The CDR3 sequence is CASSCLSTTDTEAFF. As DNA, the CDR3 is TGCGCCAGCAGTTGCCTGTCAACGACAGACACTGAAGCTTTCTTT.

As to this clonotype: This may be a read error, as it is one base from a much larger clone. The V gene is TRBV20-1, the J gene TRBJ1-4; D gene unclear. The CDR3 is 14 residues long. V lost 4 bases, J lost 4 bases, and 13 bases lay in between. Germline V gene sequence: CDR1 DFQATT, CDR2 SNEGSKA (reference sequence). CDR3 in DNA: TGCAGTGCTAAATCCGGCGCAAGTAATGAAAAACTGTTTTTT. This codes for CSAKSGASNEKLFF.

J is TRBJ2-5 and V is TRBV7-2; D gene uncertain. Germline CDR1 is SGHTA and CDR2 is FQGNSA. This CDR3 is 14 amino acids long. The germline V and J ends were trimmed by 8 bases and 0 bases, with 13 bases remaining between them. In nucleotides, the CDR3 is TGTGCCAGCTTACCTTGGGCCAACCAAGAGACCCAGTACTTC. Translation gives CASLPWANQETQYF.

V gene TRBV20-1 combines with J gene TRBJ1-1, with D perhaps matching TRBD1 (5 bases). Germline V gene sequence: CDR1 DFQATT, CDR2 SNEGSKA (reference sequence). The CDR3 is made up of 14 amino acids. Deletions cut 0 bases from V and 4 bases from J, with 12 bases between. The CDR3 bases are TGCAGTGCTAGAGACAGGGTGGGGCCCACTGAAGCTTTCTTT. Amino acid sequence: CSARDRVGPTEAFF.

This clonotype has a count of ten or more. The chain has TRBV6-6 and TRBJ2-3; D is undetermined. V lost 7 bases and J 6 bases, leaving 14 bases between the germline ends. The CDR3 has 13 residues. Germline CDR1 reads MNHNY; CDR2 reads SVGAGI (reference sequence). Here the CDR3 DNA reads TGTGCCAGCACCTCGCTCCCGTCGGATACGCAGTATTTT. Translation gives CASTSLPSDTQYF.

This clonotype has a count of ten or more. This rearrangement joins TRBV6-2 or TRBV6-3 to TRBJ1-6; 9 nucleotides agree with TRBD1. The trim removed 6 bases at V and 9 bases at J, leaving 3 bases unmatched. The germline V gene encodes CDR1 MNHEY and CDR2 SVGEGT. The CDR3 consists of 13 residues. This CDR3 reads CASRGTGSSPLHF. For the CDR3, the DNA is TGTGCCAGCAGAGGGACAGGGAGTTCACCCCTCCACTTT.

The V and J genes are TRBV20-1 and TRBJ1-5; tentatively, D is TRBD1 (5 bases). Trimming removed 6 bases from V and 4 bases from J, with 13 bases in between. From germline, CDR1 is DFQATT and CDR2 SNEGSKA (reference sequence). The CDR3 totals 13 residues. The CDR3 spells CSAPRQYNQPQHF. The CDR3 coding sequence is TGCAGTGCCCCTCGACAGTATAATCAGCCCCAGCATTTT.

This clonotype has a handful of counts. The chain combines TRBV29-1 with TRBJ1-1; D unresolved. Germline V gives CDR1 SQVTM, CDR2 ANQGSEA. The CDR3 covers 13 residues. Between the trimmed V and J ends, which lost 3 bases and 4 bases, there was a span of 12 bases. The CDR3: CSVDGLAVTEAFF. In DNA, the CDR3 is TGCAGCGTTGACGGACTGGCAGTCACTGAAGCTTTCTTT.

The V call is TRBV18, the J call TRBJ2-7; 8 bases match TRBD1. Looked up from germline, CDR1 is KGHSH and CDR2 is LQKENI. With 6 bases clipped from V and 2 bases from J, the junction kept 12 bases outside the gene matches. CDR3 length: 16 residues. DNA for the CDR3: TGTGCCAGCTCCCCTCCACAGGGGGGTCTACCCTACGAGCAGTACTTC. Its translation: CASSPPQGGLPYEQYF.

This chain links TRBV5-1 with TRBJ2-5; weak D call: TRBD2 (5 bases). V lost 3 bases to trimming and J lost 5 bases, with 14 bases between them. Germline assignment: CDR1 SGHRS and CDR2 YFSETQ. This CDR3 is 14 amino acids long. The CDR3 loop reads CASSYAGHGETQYF. In nucleotides, the CDR3 is TGCGCCAGCAGCTACGCGGGCCACGGGGAGACCCAGTACTTC.

The V call is TRBV7-2, the J call TRBJ2-1, with D unresolved. V gave up 5 bases and J gave up 10 bases, with 9 bases separating them. The CDR3 length is 11 residues. Germline assignment: CDR1 SGHTA and CDR2 FQGNSA. The CDR3 loop reads CASSLQREQFF. The CDR3 DNA follows: TGTGCCAGCAGCCTACAGCGAGAGCAGTTCTTC.

This clonotype was counted once. V and J are TRBV12-3 or TRBV12-4 and TRBJ2-6; D is unclear. The germline V and J ends were trimmed by 3 bases and 4 bases, with 16 bases remaining between them. This CDR3 has 17 residues. CDR3 sequence reads: CASSFTRKDQGANVLTF. Written as DNA, the CDR3 is TGTGCCAGCAGTTTCACCAGGAAGGATCAGGGGGCCAACGTCCTGACTTTC.

This chain connects TRBV5-6 to TRBJ2-5; D is undetermined. Trimming left V 2 bases short and J 5 bases short, with 7 bases between. The CDR3 length is 12 residues. Germline V gene data show CDR1 as SGHDT and CDR2 as YYEEEE. The CDR3, as DNA: TGTGCCAGCAGCTTTAATACGGAGACCCAGTACTTC. Amino acid sequence: CASSFNTETQYF.

The chain links TRBV20-1 to TRBJ2-1, with a tentative D call TRBD2 (6 bases). The CDR3 loop spans 12 amino acids. Per the germline V gene, CDR1 is DFQATT and CDR2 is SNEGSKA (reference sequence). The V end lost 5 bases, the J end lost 12 bases, and 17 bases lay between the germline ends. The CDR3 nucleotides are TGCAGTGCTGGGGCGAGACTAGATGTGCAGTTCTTC. Its translation is CSAGARLDVQFF.

This clonotype was seen a handful of times. The chain couples TRBV18 to TRBJ2-5, with 8 bases identical to TRBD1. Per germline, CDR1 KGHSH and CDR2 LQKENI. CDR3 size: 15 residues. V shed 2 bases, J shed 2 bases, and the junction held 4 bases outside the gene matches. The CDR3 here is CASSPTGGRQETQYF. The CDR3 DNA follows: TGTGCCAGCTCACCAACAGGGGGAAGACAAGAGACCCAGTACTTC.

This clonotype was seen a handful of times. The CDR3 protein is CASSLWGADTQYF. The CDR3 nucleotides are TGTGCCAGCAGCTTGTGGGGAGCGGATACGCAGTATTTT. The chain combines TRBV7-2 with TRBJ2-3; D is possibly TRBD2 (5 bases). The V end was cut by 3 bases, the J end by 6 bases, with 10 bases between. Germline CDR1 SGHTA, CDR2 FQGNSA. The CDR3 spans 13 residues.

CDR3 sequence (DNA): TGTGCCAGCAGTGGACGGGGAGACTACTATGGCTACACCTTC. Protein: CASSGRGDYYGYTF. The V and J genes are TRBV6-1 and TRBJ1-2; D ambiguous. This CDR3 contains 14 residues. The V end lost 4 bases, the J end lost 3 bases, and 12 bases lay between the germline ends. The V gene's germline CDR1 is MNHNS and CDR2 SASEGT.

This clonotype is a singleton in its sample. The chain joins TRBV20-1 to TRBJ2-7; tentative D call: TRBD1 (9 bases). The CDR3 extends over 17 amino acids. V was trimmed by 5 bases and J by 4 bases, leaving 27 bases between them. Germline values: CDR1 DFQATT, CDR2 SNEGSKA (reference sequence). CDR3 in amino acids: CSARGGTGRRALYEQYF. The CDR3 bases are TGCAGTGCTCGGGGGGGGACAGGGCGTAGAGCGTTGTACGAGCAGTACTTC.